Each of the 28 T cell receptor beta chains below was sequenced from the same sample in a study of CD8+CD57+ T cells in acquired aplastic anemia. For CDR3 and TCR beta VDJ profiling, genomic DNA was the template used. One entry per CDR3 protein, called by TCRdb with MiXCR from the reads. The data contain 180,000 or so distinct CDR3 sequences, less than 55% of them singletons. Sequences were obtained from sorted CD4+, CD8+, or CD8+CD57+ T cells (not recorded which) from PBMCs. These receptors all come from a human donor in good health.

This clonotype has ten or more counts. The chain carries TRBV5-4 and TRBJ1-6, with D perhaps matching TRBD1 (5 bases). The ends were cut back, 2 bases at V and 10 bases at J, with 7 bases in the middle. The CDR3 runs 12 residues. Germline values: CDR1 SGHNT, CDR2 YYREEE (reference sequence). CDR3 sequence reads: CASSLGDSPLHF. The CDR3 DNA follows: TGTGCCAGCAGCTTAGGGGACTCACCCCTCCACTTT.

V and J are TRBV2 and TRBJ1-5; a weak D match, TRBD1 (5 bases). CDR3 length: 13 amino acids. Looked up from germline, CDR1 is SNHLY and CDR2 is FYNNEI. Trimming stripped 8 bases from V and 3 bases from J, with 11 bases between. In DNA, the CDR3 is TGTGCCAGCCAGACCGGGACCAATCAGCCCCAGCATTTT. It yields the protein CASQTGTNQPQHF.

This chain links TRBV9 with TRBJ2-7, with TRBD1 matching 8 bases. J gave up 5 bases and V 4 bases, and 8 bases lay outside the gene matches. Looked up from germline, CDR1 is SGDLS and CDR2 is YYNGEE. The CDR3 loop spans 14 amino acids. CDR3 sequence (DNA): TGTGCCAGCAGCCCACGGGACAGGTCCCACGAGCAGTACTTC. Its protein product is CASSPRDRSHEQYF.

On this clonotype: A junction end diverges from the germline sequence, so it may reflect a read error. The CDR3 spells CSVDGRHGTDTQYF. For the CDR3, the DNA is TGCAGCGTTGACGGTCGTCATGGCACAGATACACAGTATTTT. This sequence joins TRBV29-1 and TRBJ2-3, with D unresolved. This CDR3 is 14 amino acids long. Germline V gene data show CDR1 as SQVTM and CDR2 as ANQGSEA.

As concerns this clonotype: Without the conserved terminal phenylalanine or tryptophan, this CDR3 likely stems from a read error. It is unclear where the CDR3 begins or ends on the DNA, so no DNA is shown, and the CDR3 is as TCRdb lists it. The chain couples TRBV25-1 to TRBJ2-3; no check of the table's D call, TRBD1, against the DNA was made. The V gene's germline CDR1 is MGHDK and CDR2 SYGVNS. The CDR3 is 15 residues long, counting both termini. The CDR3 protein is CASSLARGTGNWVGY.

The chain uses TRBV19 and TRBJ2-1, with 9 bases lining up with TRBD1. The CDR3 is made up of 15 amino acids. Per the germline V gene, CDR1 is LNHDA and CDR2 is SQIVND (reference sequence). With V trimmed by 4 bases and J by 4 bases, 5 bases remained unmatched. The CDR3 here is CASSRDRASYNEQFF. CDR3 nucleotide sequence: TGTGCCAGTAGTAGGGACAGGGCCTCTTACAATGAGCAGTTCTTC.

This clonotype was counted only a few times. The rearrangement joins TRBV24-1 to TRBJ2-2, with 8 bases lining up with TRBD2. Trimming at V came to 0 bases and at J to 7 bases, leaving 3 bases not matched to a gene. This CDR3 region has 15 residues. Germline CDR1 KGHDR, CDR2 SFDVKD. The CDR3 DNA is TGTGCCACCAGTGATTTGGGCGGGAGGAACGGGGAGCTGTTTTTT. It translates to CATSDLGGRNGELFF.

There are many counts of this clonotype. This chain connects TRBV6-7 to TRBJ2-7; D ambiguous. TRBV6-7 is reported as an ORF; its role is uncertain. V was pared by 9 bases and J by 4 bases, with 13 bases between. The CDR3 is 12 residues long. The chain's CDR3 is CARSVYVYEQYF. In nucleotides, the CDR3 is TGTGCCAGGTCCGTGTATGTTTACGAGCAGTACTTC.

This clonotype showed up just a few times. CDR3 sequence: CASSHRDRDTYEQYF. The DNA of the CDR3 is TGTGCCAGCAGTCACCGGGACAGGGATACCTACGAGCAGTACTTC. The genes are TRBV12-3 or TRBV12-4 and TRBJ2-7; TRBD1 agrees at 9 bases. Unmatched junction bases numbered 7, after V lost 5 bases and J lost 2 bases. This CDR3 has 15 residues.

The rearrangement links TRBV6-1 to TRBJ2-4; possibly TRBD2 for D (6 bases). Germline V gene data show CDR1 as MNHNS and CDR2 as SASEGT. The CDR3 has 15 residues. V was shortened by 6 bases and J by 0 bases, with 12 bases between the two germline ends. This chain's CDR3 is CASSKGLQAKNIQYF. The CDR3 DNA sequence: TGTGCCAGCAGCAAGGGACTTCAAGCCAAAAACATTCAGTACTTC.

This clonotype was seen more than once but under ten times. Here the CDR3 DNA reads TGTGCCACCAGTGATACAGGACAGGGGAGGCATGAGCAGTTCTTC. Translated, it gives CATSDTGQGRHEQFF. V usage is TRBV24-1 and J usage is TRBJ2-1; 9 bases line up with TRBD1. The CDR3 covers 15 residues. Germline trimming cut 3 bases from V and 8 bases from J; bases unmatched to any gene: 7. Germline CDR1 reads KGHDR; CDR2 reads SFDVKD.

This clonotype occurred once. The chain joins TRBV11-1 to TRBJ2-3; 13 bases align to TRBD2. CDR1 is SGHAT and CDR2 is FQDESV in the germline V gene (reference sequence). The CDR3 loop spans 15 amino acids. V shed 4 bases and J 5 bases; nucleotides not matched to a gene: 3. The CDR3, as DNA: TGTGCCAGCAGCTCACTAGCGGGGGGGGGAGATACGCAGTATTTT. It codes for CASSSLAGGGDTQYF. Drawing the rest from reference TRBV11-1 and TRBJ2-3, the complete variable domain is EAEVAQSPRYKITEKSQAVAFWCDPISGHATLYWYRQILGQGPELLVQFQDESVVDDSQLPKDRFSAERLKGVDSTLKIQPAELGDSAMYLCASSSLAGGGDTQYFGPGTRLTVL.

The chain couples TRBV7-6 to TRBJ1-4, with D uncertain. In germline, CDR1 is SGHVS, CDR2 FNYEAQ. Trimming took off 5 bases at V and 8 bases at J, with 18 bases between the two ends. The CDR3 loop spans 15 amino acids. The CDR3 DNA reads TGTGCCAGCAGCGCTACGGGCTCGGTGGGGGAAAAACTGTTTTTT. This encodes CASSATGSVGEKLFF.

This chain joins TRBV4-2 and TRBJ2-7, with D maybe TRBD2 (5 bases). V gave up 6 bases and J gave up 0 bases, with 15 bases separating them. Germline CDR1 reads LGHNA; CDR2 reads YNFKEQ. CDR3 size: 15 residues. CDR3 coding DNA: TGTGCCAGCAGTTCTAACGGGGTGAGCTCCTACGAGCAGTACTTC. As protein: CASSSNGVSSYEQYF.

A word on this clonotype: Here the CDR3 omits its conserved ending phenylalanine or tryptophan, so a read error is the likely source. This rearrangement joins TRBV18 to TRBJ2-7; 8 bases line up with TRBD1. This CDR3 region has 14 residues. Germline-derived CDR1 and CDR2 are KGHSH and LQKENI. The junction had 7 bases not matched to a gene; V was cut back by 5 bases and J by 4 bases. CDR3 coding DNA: TGTGCCAGCTCAACTGACAGGGGAAAATACGAGCAGTACCTC. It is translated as CASSTDRGKYEQYL.

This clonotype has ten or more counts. The CDR3 spells CSARAPGGRPYEQYF. The CDR3 coding sequence is TGCAGTGCTAGAGCTCCTGGGGGCAGACCCTACGAGCAGTACTTC. V is TRBV20-1 and J is TRBJ2-7, with TRBD1 as a possible D gene (6 bases). This CDR3 contains 15 residues. Germline V gives CDR1 DFQATT, CDR2 SNEGSKA (reference sequence). The V end was cut by 1 base, the J end by 2 bases, with 15 bases between.

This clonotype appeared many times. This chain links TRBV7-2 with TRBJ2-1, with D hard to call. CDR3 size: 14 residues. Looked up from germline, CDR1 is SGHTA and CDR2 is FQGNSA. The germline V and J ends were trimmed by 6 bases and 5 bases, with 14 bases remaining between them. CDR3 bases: TGTGCCAGCAGACAAAGTACGGCGGACAATGAGCAGTTCTTC. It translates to CASRQSTADNEQFF.

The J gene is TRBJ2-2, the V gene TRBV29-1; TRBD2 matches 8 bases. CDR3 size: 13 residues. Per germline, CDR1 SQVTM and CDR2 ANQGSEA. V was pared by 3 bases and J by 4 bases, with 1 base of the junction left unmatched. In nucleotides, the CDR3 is TGCAGCGTTGACAGCGGGAGCACCGGGGAGCTGTTTTTT. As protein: CSVDSGSTGELFF.

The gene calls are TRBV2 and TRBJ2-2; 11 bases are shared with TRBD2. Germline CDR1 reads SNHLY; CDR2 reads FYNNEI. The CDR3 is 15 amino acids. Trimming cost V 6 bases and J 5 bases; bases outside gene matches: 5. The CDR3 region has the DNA TGTGCCAGCAGAGCAGCTAGCGGGAGGACCGGGGAGCTGTTTTTT. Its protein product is CASRAASGRTGELFF.

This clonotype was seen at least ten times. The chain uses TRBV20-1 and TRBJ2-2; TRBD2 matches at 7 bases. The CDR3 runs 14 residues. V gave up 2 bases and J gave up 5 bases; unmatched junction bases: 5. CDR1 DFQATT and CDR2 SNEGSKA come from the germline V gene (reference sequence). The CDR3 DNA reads TGCAGTGCTAGAACCCAACTAGCGACCGGGGAGCTGTTTTTT. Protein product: CSARTQLATGELFF.

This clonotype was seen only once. The CDR3 reads CSSGLAGTYEQYF. The CDR3 DNA sequence: TGCAGCTCGGGACTAGCGGGAACGTACGAGCAGTACTTC. The chain joins TRBV29-1 to TRBJ2-7; 13 positions agree with TRBD2. The CDR3 consists of 13 residues. Per germline, CDR1 SQVTM and CDR2 ANQGSEA. J gave up 4 bases and V 8 bases, and 5 bases lay outside the gene matches.

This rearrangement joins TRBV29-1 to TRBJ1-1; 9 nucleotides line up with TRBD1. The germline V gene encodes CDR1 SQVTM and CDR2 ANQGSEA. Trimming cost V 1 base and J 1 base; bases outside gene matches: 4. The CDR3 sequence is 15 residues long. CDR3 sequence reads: CSVEGDRVSNTEAFF. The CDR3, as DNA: TGCAGCGTTGAAGGGGACAGGGTCTCGAACACTGAAGCTTTCTTT.

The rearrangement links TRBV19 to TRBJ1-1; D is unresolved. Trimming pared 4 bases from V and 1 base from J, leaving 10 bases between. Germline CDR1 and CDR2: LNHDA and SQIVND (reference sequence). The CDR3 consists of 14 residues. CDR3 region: CASSRGGGNTEAFF. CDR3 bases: TGTGCCAGTAGTAGGGGTGGAGGGAACACTGAAGCTTTCTTT.

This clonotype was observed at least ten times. The CDR3 nucleotides read TGTGCCAGCAGTGGCTTGGGGAAAGGGGTAGGCAAAAACATTCAGTACTTC. Translation: CASSGLGKGVGKNIQYF. The chain is built from TRBV2 and TRBJ2-4; possibly TRBD1 for D (5 bases). V lost 4 bases to trimming and J lost 3 bases, with 19 bases between them. The CDR3 totals 17 residues. Germline CDR1 and CDR2: SNHLY and FYNNEI.

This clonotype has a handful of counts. The CDR3 region is CSGSDRTYEQYF. The CDR3 nucleotides are TGCAGTGGATCCGACAGGACCTACGAGCAGTACTTC. This sequence joins TRBV20-1 and TRBJ2-7; a possible D gene is TRBD1 (6 bases). Germline V gives CDR1 DFQATT, CDR2 SNEGSKA (reference sequence). The V and J ends lost 7 bases and 2 bases respectively, with 12 bases between them. The CDR3 length is 12 residues.

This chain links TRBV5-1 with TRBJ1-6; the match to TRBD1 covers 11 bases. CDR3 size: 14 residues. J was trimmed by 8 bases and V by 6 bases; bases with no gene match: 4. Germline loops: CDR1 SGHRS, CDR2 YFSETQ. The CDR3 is CASNWGQGDSPLHF. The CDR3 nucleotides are TGCGCCAGCAATTGGGGACAGGGGGATTCACCCCTCCACTTT.

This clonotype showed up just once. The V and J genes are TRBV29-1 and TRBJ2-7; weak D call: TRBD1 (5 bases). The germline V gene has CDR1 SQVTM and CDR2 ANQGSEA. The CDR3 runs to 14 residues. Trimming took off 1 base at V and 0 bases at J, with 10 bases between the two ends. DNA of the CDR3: TGCAGCGTTGAAGTACAGGCCAACTCCTACGAGCAGTACTTC. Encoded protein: CSVEVQANSYEQYF.

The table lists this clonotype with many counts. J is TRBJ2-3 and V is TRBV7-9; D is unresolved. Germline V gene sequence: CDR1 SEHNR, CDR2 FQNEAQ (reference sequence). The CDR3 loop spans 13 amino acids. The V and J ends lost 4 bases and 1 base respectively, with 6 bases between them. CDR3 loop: CASSSLGTDTQYF. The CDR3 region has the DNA TGTGCCAGCAGCTCCCTGGGCACAGATACGCAGTATTTT.